The 27 T cell receptor beta chains listed next were all sequenced from one sample in a study of STAT3 mutations in large granular lymphocyte leukemia. General study points: In T-cell large granular lymphocyte leukemia, about half of patients showed multiple immunodominant subclonotypes.

Antigen specificity for these receptors is unknown. Sequencing used immunoSEQ multiplex PCR; TCRdb keeps in-frame clones, though not all of them. The repertoire holds some 9,100 clones, under 95% seen once, with about 66% in the top ten. The sequencing sample was made of peripheral blood mononuclear cells. The origin of the receptors is a man aged 55-75 years with T-cell large granular lymphocyte leukemia. Some clones in this sample may be carry-over from other donors' samples.

This chain joins TRBV29-1 and TRBJ1-2, with TRBD1 matching over 7 bases. The CDR3 runs to 14 residues. The germline V gene has CDR1 SQVTM and CDR2 ANQGSEA. V lost 1 base to trimming and J lost 2 bases; unmatched junction nucleotides: 4. CDR3 bases: TGCAGCGTTGAAGCTCCGGACAGGAACTATGGCTACACCTTC. Amino acids: CSVEAPDRNYGYTF.

This rearrangement joins TRBV11-2 to TRBJ2-1; D is tentatively TRBD1 or TRBD2 (5 bases each). The germline CDR1 and CDR2 sequences are SGHAT and FQNNGV. The CDR3 has 18 residues. The germline V and J ends were trimmed by 5 bases and 0 bases, with 20 bases remaining between them. The CDR3 loop reads CASSGRHEGLTSYNEQFF. The DNA for the CDR3 is TGTGCCAGCAGCGGACGACATGAGGGGCTAACCTCCTACAATGAGCAGTTCTTC.

The chain links TRBV4-2 to TRBJ2-2; 16 positions match TRBD2. This CDR3 comprises 19 residues. CDR1 is LGHNA, CDR2 YNFKEQ, per germline. After removal of 4 bases from V and 5 bases from J, the junction contained 10 bases not matched to a gene. The CDR3 loop reads CASSPSGLAGGRRTGELFF. For the CDR3, the DNA is TGTGCCAGCAGCCCATCGGGACTAGCGGGAGGGCGTCGAACCGGGGAGCTGTTTTTT.

This clone came up once. This chain uses TRBV5-1 with TRBJ2-3; 11 nucleotides agree with TRBD2. Unmatched junction bases numbered 13, after V lost 4 bases and J lost 6 bases. There are 17 residues in the CDR3. Germline CDR1 and CDR2: SGHRS and YFSETQ. The CDR3 bases are TGCGCCAGCAGCACCCAGTTATCTAGCGGGAGGAGTGATACGCAGTATTTT. Its translation is CASSTQLSSGRSDTQYF.

This chain links TRBV5-1 with TRBJ2-7; 11 bases agree with TRBD2. There are 16 residues in the CDR3. The ends lost 2 bases at V and 2 bases at J; junction bases unmatched: 6. In germline, CDR1 is SGHRS, CDR2 YFSETQ. The CDR3, as DNA: TGCGCCAGCAGCTTCCCGACTAGCGGGATTCCCTACGAGCAGTACTTC. As protein: CASSFPTSGIPYEQYF.

CDR3 nucleotide sequence: TGTGCCAGCAGTTTCCTGGAGGTAGGTGAGCAGTTCTTC. Translation: CASSFLEVGEQFF. The gene calls are TRBV27 and TRBJ2-1, with a tentative D call TRBD2 (5 bases). Germline V gene lookup returns CDR1 MNHEY and CDR2 SMNVEV (reference sequence). The CDR3 covers 13 residues. Trimming pared 3 bases from V and 9 bases from J, leaving 12 bases between.

V usage is TRBV14 and J usage is TRBJ2-7, with D tentatively TRBD2 (5 bases). The CDR3 totals 14 residues. Germline CDR1 SGHDN, CDR2 FVKESK. V was shortened by 1 base and J by 3 bases, with 10 bases between the two germline ends. The chain's CDR3 is CASSQGEISYEQYF. The DNA for the CDR3 is TGTGCCAGCAGCCAAGGGGAGATAAGCTACGAGCAGTACTTC.

V usage is TRBV18 and J usage is TRBJ2-3, with 12 bases matching TRBD2. The CDR3 has 21 residues. The germline gives CDR1 KGHSH, CDR2 LQKENI. V was clipped by 3 bases and J by 5 bases; unmatched bases: 21. DNA for the CDR3: TGTGCCAGCTCACCGCCGGGGGGTCAGGGCCTAGCGGGAGGGCCCGAAGATACGCAGTATTTT. Translation: CASSPPGGQGLAGGPEDTQYF.

The genes are TRBV6-5 and TRBJ1-6, with a possible D match to TRBD1 (5 bases). The CDR3 contains 16 residues. Germline loops: CDR1 MNHEY, CDR2 SVGAGI. V was trimmed by 0 bases and J by 6 bases, leaving 12 bases between them. CDR3 region: CASSYSGGRLNSPLHF. CDR3 DNA: TGTGCCAGCAGTTACTCCGGGGGACGGCTTAATTCACCCCTCCACTTT.

V gene TRBV6-5 combines with J gene TRBJ2-7; D is uncertain. CDR1 is MNHEY, CDR2 SVGAGI, per germline. With 2 bases removed from V and 4 bases from J, the gap between germline ends came to 9 bases. The CDR3 extends over 13 amino acids. The CDR3 loop reads CASSYLDKYEQYF. DNA of the CDR3: TGTGCCAGCAGTTACCTTGACAAGTACGAGCAGTACTTC.

The V and J genes are TRBV30 and TRBJ2-5; 15 positions match TRBD2. Germline V CDR1 and CDR2: GTSNPN, SVGIG (reference sequence). The ends lost 7 bases at V and 3 bases at J; junction bases unmatched: 9. The CDR3 has 16 residues. CDR3 nucleotide sequence: TGTGCCTATCATGGGACTAGCGGGAGGATTAAAGAGACCCAGTACTTC. Amino acids: CAYHGTSGRIKETQYF. The entire variable domain, with the rest obtained from reference TRBV30 and TRBJ2-5, is as follows: SQTIHQWPATLVQPVGSPLSLECTVEGTSNPNLYWYRQAAGRGLQLLFYSVGIGQISSEVPQNLSASRPQDRQFILSSKKLLLSDSGFYLCAYHGTSGRIKETQYFGPGTRLLVL.

The chain carries TRBV10-1 and TRBJ1-1; D unresolved. Deletions cut 6 bases from V and 6 bases from J, with 20 bases between. The CDR3 totals 15 residues. Per germline, CDR1 WNHNN and CDR2 SYGVQD (reference sequence). The CDR3, as DNA: TGCGCCAGCAGCGGAACACGGGCTGTCTGGCCTGAAGCTTTCTTT. This translates into CASSGTRAVWPEAFF.

The chain joins TRBV28 to TRBJ2-7; 7 bases match TRBD2. The CDR3 is 15 residues long. J gave up 4 bases and V 5 bases, and 11 bases lay outside the gene matches. CDR1 is MDHEN, CDR2 SYDVKM, per germline. CDR3: CASSPRGRAFYEQYF. The CDR3 bases are TGTGCCAGCAGTCCTCGAGGGAGGGCCTTTTACGAGCAGTACTTC.

This chain uses TRBV27 with TRBJ1-2, with 7 bases lining up with TRBD1. The CDR3 runs 13 residues. The germline V gene has CDR1 MNHEY and CDR2 SMNVEV (reference sequence). Germline trimming cut 7 bases from V and 0 bases from J; bases unmatched to any gene: 2. Written as DNA, the CDR3 is TGTGCCAGCACCAGGGGGACTAACTATGGCTACACCTTC. It codes for CASTRGTNYGYTF.

V usage is TRBV9 and J usage is TRBJ2-1; D gene unclear. Germline CDR1 and CDR2: SGDLS and YYNGEE. The V and J ends lost 0 bases and 5 bases respectively, with 9 bases between them. There are 14 residues in the CDR3. The DNA for the CDR3 is TGTGCCAGCAGCGTAGCAGGACGCCACAATGAGCAGTTCTTC. Translated, it gives CASSVAGRHNEQFF.

The genes are TRBV29-1 and TRBJ2-3; tentatively, D is TRBD2 (5 bases). With 4 bases removed from V and 2 bases from J, the gap between germline ends came to 10 bases. There are 13 residues in the CDR3. Per the germline V gene, CDR1 is SQVTM and CDR2 is ANQGSEA. The CDR3 DNA sequence: TGCAGCGTTGTTGAGCGGCCCACAGATACGCAGTATTTT. This encodes CSVVERPTDTQYF.

This chain connects TRBV19 to TRBJ2-5; 10 bases match TRBD1. The germline gives CDR1 LNHDA, CDR2 SQIVND (reference sequence). Trimming took 6 bases from V and 4 from J; bases not matched to a gene: 8. This CDR3 is built from 15 residues. This chain's CDR3 is CASRPFGQGGETQYF. CDR3 coding DNA: TGTGCCAGTAGGCCCTTCGGACAGGGGGGAGAGACCCAGTACTTC.

This chain's CDR3 is CASSPGGVSYEQYF. In DNA form, the CDR3 reads TGTGCCAGCAGCCCCGGGGGGGTCTCCTACGAGCAGTACTTC. The rearrangement links TRBV4-2 to TRBJ2-7; 8 nucleotides match TRBD2. The V gene end was trimmed by 4 bases and the J gene end by 0 bases; junction bases not matched to a gene: 2. The CDR3 covers 14 residues. Germline V CDR1 and CDR2: LGHNA, YNFKEQ.

The chain couples TRBV5-1 to TRBJ1-6, with D possibly being TRBD1 (6 bases). CDR1 is SGHRS, CDR2 YFSETQ, per germline. Trimming left V 8 bases short and J 9 bases short, with 18 bases between. This CDR3 is 14 amino acids long. The CDR3 protein is CASCYGTRVSPLHF. CDR3 bases: TGCGCCAGTTGCTACGGGACAAGGGTTTCACCCCTCCACTTT.

This clone has just a few counts. This rearrangement joins TRBV11-2 to TRBJ1-5, with a tentative D call TRBD1 (5 bases). The ends were cut back, 3 bases at V and 3 bases at J, with 12 bases in the middle. Germline V gives CDR1 SGHAT, CDR2 FQNNGV. This CDR3 comprises 15 residues. DNA for the CDR3: TGTGCCAGCAGCTTTGGGGGGGGACCCAATCAGCCCCAGCATTTT. Protein: CASSFGGGPNQPQHF.

The chain couples TRBV28 to TRBJ1-5, with 11 bases identical to TRBD1. Germline V lookup: CDR1 MDHEN, CDR2 SYDVKM. J gave up 1 base and V 6 bases, and 2 bases lay outside the gene matches. This CDR3 has 15 amino acids. The CDR3 sequence is CASRGTGGSNQPQHF. Here the CDR3 DNA reads TGTGCCAGCAGGGGGACAGGGGGAAGCAATCAGCCCCAGCATTTT. Combining the CDR3 with reference TRBV28 and TRBJ1-5 gives the whole variable domain DVKVTQSSRYLVKRTGEKVFLECVQDMDHENMFWYRQDPGLGLRLIYFSYDVKMKEKGDIPEGYSVSREKKERFSLILESASTNQTSMYLCASRGTGGSNQPQHFGDGTRLSIL.

The rearrangement links TRBV15 to TRBJ1-5; perhaps TRBD1 as D (6 bases). The germline V gene encodes CDR1 LNHNV and CDR2 YYDKDF (reference sequence). There are 17 residues in the CDR3. V was cut by 2 bases and J by 2 bases, with 16 bases left in between. The CDR3 loop is CATSRPSGADGNQPQHF. The CDR3 nucleotides are TGTGCCACCAGCAGACCCTCGGGGGCTGATGGCAATCAGCCCCAGCATTTT.

This clone was detected only a few times. The V and J genes are TRBV4-1 and TRBJ1-4; no firm D call. V shed 2 bases and J shed 4 bases, with 11 bases lying between them. This CDR3 spans 15 amino acids. The germline CDR1 and CDR2 sequences are MGHRA and YSYEKL. The CDR3 DNA is TGCGCCAGCAGCCAAAGTTTGGCTAATAATGAAAAACTGTTTTTT. This sequence encodes CASSQSLANNEKLFF.

The genes are TRBV6-9 and TRBJ2-7; tentatively, D is TRBD2 (6 bases). Per germline, CDR1 MNHGY and CDR2 SVAAGI. This CDR3 comprises 14 residues. V gave up 4 bases and J gave up 1 base, with 11 bases separating them. This CDR3 reads CASSFPGDSYEQYF. CDR3 DNA sequence: TGTGCCAGCAGTTTTCCGGGGGATTCCTACGAGCAGTACTTC.

This chain joins TRBV29-1 and TRBJ2-5; D is perhaps TRBD1 or TRBD2 (7 bases each). With 4 bases removed from V and 5 bases from J, the gap between germline ends came to 14 bases. CDR1 and CDR2 from the germline V gene are SQVTM and ANQGSEA. CDR3 length: 13 amino acids. Written as DNA, the CDR3 is TGCAGCGTTGGCCCCAGGGGGGGGGAGACCCAGTACTTC. This sequence encodes CSVGPRGGETQYF.

J is TRBJ2-5 and V is TRBV5-1, with 8 bases aligning to TRBD2. Germline CDR1 and CDR2: SGHRS and YFSETQ. The J segment lost 2 bases and the V segment lost 0 bases, leaving 6 bases of the junction unmatched. This CDR3 has 16 amino acids. CDR3 region: CASSLEGGGRQETQYF. CDR3 sequence (DNA): TGCGCCAGCAGCTTGGAGGGCGGGGGGAGGCAAGAGACCCAGTACTTC. Complete variable domain (other parts from reference TRBV5-1 and TRBJ2-5): KAGVTQTPRYLIKTRGQQVTLSCSPISGHRSVSWYQQTPGQGLQFLFEYFSETQRNKGNFPGRFSGRQFSNSRSEMNVSTLELGDSALYLCASSLEGGGRQETQYFGPGTRLLVL.

This clone has only one observation. This rearrangement joins TRBV19 to TRBJ1-3; D might be TRBD1 (5 bases). V dropped 8 bases and J dropped 0 bases, with 17 bases sitting between them. The germline gives CDR1 LNHDA, CDR2 SQIVND (reference sequence). There are 16 residues in the CDR3. The CDR3 sequence is CASQGVFVGSGNTIYF. CDR3 nucleotide sequence: TGTGCCAGTCAAGGGGTGTTTGTGGGCTCTGGAAACACCATATATTTT.